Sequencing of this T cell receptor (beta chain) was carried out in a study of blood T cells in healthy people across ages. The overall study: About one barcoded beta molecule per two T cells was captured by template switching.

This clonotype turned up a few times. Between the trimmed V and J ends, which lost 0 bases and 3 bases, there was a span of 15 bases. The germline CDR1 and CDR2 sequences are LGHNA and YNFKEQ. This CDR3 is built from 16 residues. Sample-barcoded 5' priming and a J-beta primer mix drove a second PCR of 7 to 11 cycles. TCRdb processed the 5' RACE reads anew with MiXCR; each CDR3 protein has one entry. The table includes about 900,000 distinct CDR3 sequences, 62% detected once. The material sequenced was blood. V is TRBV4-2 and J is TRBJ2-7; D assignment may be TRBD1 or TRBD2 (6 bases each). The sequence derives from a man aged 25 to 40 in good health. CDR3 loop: CASSQEVGGRGYEQYF. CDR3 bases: TGTGCCAGCAGCCAAGAAGTCGGGGGCCGGGGCTACGAGCAGTACTTC.